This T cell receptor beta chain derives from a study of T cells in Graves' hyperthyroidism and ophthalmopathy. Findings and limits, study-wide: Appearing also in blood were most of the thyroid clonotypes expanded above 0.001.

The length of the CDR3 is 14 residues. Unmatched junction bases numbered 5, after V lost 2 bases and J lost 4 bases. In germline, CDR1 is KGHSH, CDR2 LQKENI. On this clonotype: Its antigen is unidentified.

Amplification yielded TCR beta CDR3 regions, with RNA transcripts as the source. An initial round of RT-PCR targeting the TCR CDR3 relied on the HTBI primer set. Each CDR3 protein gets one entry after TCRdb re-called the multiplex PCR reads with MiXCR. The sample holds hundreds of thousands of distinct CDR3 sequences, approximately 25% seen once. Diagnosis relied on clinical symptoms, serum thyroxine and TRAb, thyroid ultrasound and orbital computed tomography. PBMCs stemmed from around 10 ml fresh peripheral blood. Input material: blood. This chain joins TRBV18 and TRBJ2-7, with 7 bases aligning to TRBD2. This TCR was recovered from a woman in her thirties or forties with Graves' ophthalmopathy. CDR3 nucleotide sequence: TGTGCCAGCTCACCAGTGGGAGGGGCGTACGAGCAGTACTTC. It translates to CASSPVGGAYEQYF.